The 26 T cell receptor beta chains given below trace back to one sample, sequenced in a study of T cell responses to AZD1222 COVID-19 vaccine. TCRdb keeps only in-frame clones here, not all; method: immunoSEQ multiplex PCR. The table shows some 170,000 clones, with about 90% occurring only once. Sequenced material: peripheral blood, taken on day 0 of MenACWY control vaccination. These receptors were obtained from an adult in good health.

This chain connects TRBV28 to TRBJ2-1; D might be TRBD2 (6 bases). This CDR3 contains 15 residues. Trimming cost V 6 bases and J 6 bases, with 18 bases left between them. Germline V gene data show CDR1 as MDHEN and CDR2 as SYDVKM. CDR3 bases: TGTGCCAGCAGGAACCGGGACTTACCCCTCAATGAGCAGTTCTTC. Its translation is CASRNRDLPLNEQFF. The complete variable domain, with remaining parts taken from reference TRBV28 and TRBJ2-1, reads DVKVTQSSRYLVKRTGEKVFLECVQDMDHENMFWYRQDPGLGLRLIYFSYDVKMKEKGDIPEGYSVSREKKERFSLILESASTNQTSMYLCASRNRDLPLNEQFFGPGTRLTVL.

The chain combines TRBV11-1 with TRBJ1-1, with 9 nucleotides matching TRBD1. The germline CDR1 and CDR2 sequences are SGHAT and FQDESV (reference sequence). Trimming removed 6 bases from V and 1 base from J; junction bases left unmatched: 3. This CDR3 contains 14 residues. The CDR3 DNA reads TGTGCCAGCAGACCGGGACAGGGGAACACTGAAGCTTTCTTT. Its protein product is CASRPGQGNTEAFF. Full variable domain (remainder filled in from reference TRBV11-1 and TRBJ1-1): EAEVAQSPRYKITEKSQAVAFWCDPISGHATLYWYRQILGQGPELLVQFQDESVVDDSQLPKDRFSAERLKGVDSTLKIQPAELGDSAMYLCASRPGQGNTEAFFGQGTRLTVV.

The chain carries TRBV5-1 and TRBJ1-3; a weak D match, TRBD1 (5 bases). V was shortened by 0 bases and J by 2 bases, with 9 bases between the two germline ends. This CDR3 has 15 amino acids. Germline lookup yields CDR1 SGHRS and CDR2 YFSETQ. The CDR3 loop reads CASSLGGDAGNTIYF. The CDR3 bases are TGCGCCAGCAGCTTGGGAGGGGATGCTGGAAACACCATATATTTT.

The chain is built from TRBV6-1 and TRBJ1-5; D might be TRBD1 (6 bases). This CDR3 is built from 15 residues. Deletions cut 1 base from V and 6 bases from J, with 13 bases between. Germline values: CDR1 MNHNS, CDR2 SASEGT. The CDR3 sequence is CASSEEVTGVQPQHF. The CDR3 DNA sequence: TGTGCCAGCAGTGAAGAGGTGACAGGTGTTCAGCCCCAGCATTTT.

The chain employs TRBV9 and TRBJ2-5; 12 bases are shared with TRBD2. The CDR3 consists of 14 residues. Trimming at V came to 4 bases and at J to 4 bases, leaving 2 bases not matched to a gene. CDR1 SGDLS and CDR2 YYNGEE come from the germline V gene. The CDR3 DNA reads as TGTGCCAGCAGCCGGGGACTAGCGGGAGAGACCCAGTACTTC. Translating gives CASSRGLAGETQYF.

V and J are TRBV5-6 and TRBJ1-2, with D tentatively TRBD1 (6 bases). Germline values: CDR1 SGHDT, CDR2 YYEEEE. The CDR3 covers 12 residues. The V gene lost 4 bases and the J gene lost 8 bases, with 12 bases spanning the gap. DNA for the CDR3: TGTGCCAGCAGCCTCTCTGGACAGGGCTACACCTTC. Translating it yields CASSLSGQGYTF.

The V gene is TRBV12-3 or TRBV12-4, the J gene TRBJ1-1; possibly TRBD1 for D (5 bases). This CDR3 contains 11 residues. Trimming shortened V by 7 bases and J by 7 bases, and 10 bases separated the two germline ends. CDR3 DNA: TGTGCCAGCACCGAACAGGTTGAAGCTTTCTTT. As protein: CASTEQVEAFF.

This chain connects TRBV9 to TRBJ2-5; unclear D gene. Between the trimmed V and J ends, which lost 4 bases and 1 base, there was a span of 11 bases. CDR1 is SGDLS and CDR2 is YYNGEE in the germline V gene. The CDR3 extends over 14 amino acids. The CDR3 protein is CASSQPNSQETQYF. The DNA of the CDR3 is TGTGCCAGCAGCCAGCCCAACAGCCAAGAGACCCAGTACTTC.

The chain uses TRBV6-2 or TRBV6-3 and TRBJ1-2, with D perhaps TRBD1 (6 bases). Trimming pared 2 bases from V and 4 bases from J, leaving 11 bases between. The CDR3 spans 14 residues. Per germline, CDR1 MNHEY and CDR2 SVGEGT. CDR3 region: CASSYPGQRYGYTF. The CDR3 DNA sequence: TGTGCCAGCAGTTACCCCGGACAGCGCTATGGCTACACCTTC.

The rearrangement links TRBV3-1 (or the pseudogene TRBV3-2) to TRBJ2-5; TRBD1 matches 7 bases. The CDR3 extends over 14 amino acids. V was pared by 4 bases and J by 5 bases, with 7 bases of the junction left unmatched. The germline gives CDR1 LGHDT, CDR2 YNNKEL (reference sequence). CDR3 coding DNA: TGTGCCAGCAGCCTCCTACAGGGGTGGGAGACCCAGTACTTC. Amino acid sequence: CASSLLQGWETQYF.

The V and J genes are TRBV7-2 and TRBJ1-1; the D gene is possibly TRBD1 (5 bases). Trimming took off 3 bases at V and 0 bases at J, with 8 bases between the two ends. The CDR3 covers 14 residues. The germline CDR1 and CDR2 sequences are SGHTA and FQGNSA. CDR3 nucleotide sequence: TGTGCCAGCAGCTTGGCAGGGTTGAACACTGAAGCTTTCTTT. Translation gives CASSLAGLNTEAFF.

The chain links TRBV19 to TRBJ1-4; D unclear. Trimming stripped 9 bases from V and 1 base from J, with 21 bases between. Germline values: CDR1 LNHDA, CDR2 SQIVND (reference sequence). The CDR3 is 17 amino acids. The CDR3 loop is CARETDSGSRTNEKLFF. CDR3 sequence (DNA): TGTGCCAGAGAGACGGATTCTGGGTCGAGAACTAATGAAAAACTGTTTTTT.

This rearrangement joins TRBV19 to TRBJ1-5; possible D gene TRBD1, 5 bases. This CDR3 is 14 amino acids long. V gave up 9 bases and J gave up 6 bases, with 18 bases separating them. Germline CDR1 and CDR2: LNHDA and SQIVND (reference sequence). CDR3 amino acids: CARPSFDGAQPQHF. CDR3 in DNA: TGTGCCAGGCCCTCGTTCGATGGGGCTCAGCCCCAGCATTTT.

CDR3 nucleotides: TGTGCCAGCAGTTCGCTACGACAGGGGGCTCTGAACACTGAAGCTTTCTTT. This translates into CASSSLRQGALNTEAFF. The chain is built from TRBV7-2 and TRBJ1-1, with 10 bases matching TRBD1. The V gene's germline CDR1 is SGHTA and CDR2 FQGNSA. This CDR3 contains 17 residues. V shed 6 bases and J 0 bases; nucleotides not matched to a gene: 10.

This chain links TRBV5-1 with TRBJ2-7; 7 bases are a match to TRBD1. The CDR3 totals 16 residues. The junction had 12 bases not matched to a gene; V was cut back by 2 bases and J by 4 bases. CDR1 is SGHRS, CDR2 YFSETQ, per germline. Here the CDR3 reads CASSLNLGTAHYEQYF. The CDR3 nucleotides are TGCGCCAGCAGCTTAAATCTTGGGACAGCGCATTACGAGCAGTACTTC.

The sample holds one count of this clone. This chain uses TRBV19 with TRBJ2-7; 7 positions agree with TRBD1. CDR3 length equals 13 residues. V dropped 5 bases and J dropped 6; count of bases not matched to a gene: 7. Germline V gives CDR1 LNHDA, CDR2 SQIVND (reference sequence). CDR3 DNA: TGTGCCAGTAGTGCCCAGACAGGGACCGAGCAGTACTTC. Amino acid sequence: CASSAQTGTEQYF.

This clone came up once. V usage is TRBV9 and J usage is TRBJ1-1; D is undetermined. In germline, CDR1 is SGDLS, CDR2 YYNGEE. The V gene lost 3 bases and the J gene lost 5 bases, with 17 bases spanning the gap. This CDR3 is built from 15 residues. The CDR3 sequence: CASSALMEGGTEAFF. The CDR3 nucleotides are TGTGCCAGCAGCGCGCTAATGGAAGGAGGTACTGAAGCTTTCTTT.

This chain connects TRBV28 to TRBJ2-5; TRBD1 agrees at 10 bases. The CDR3 sequence is 14 residues long. Germline CDR1 is MDHEN and CDR2 is SYDVKM. The trim removed 8 bases at V and 1 base at J, leaving 4 bases unmatched. This CDR3 reads CASLDRGGQETQYF. The CDR3 DNA is TGTGCCAGCCTGGACAGGGGGGGCCAAGAGACCCAGTACTTC.

V usage is TRBV5-6 and J usage is TRBJ1-5, with 10 nucleotides matching TRBD1. V trimming: 4 bases; J trimming: 5 bases; junction bases outside the gene matches: 12. The CDR3 runs to 17 residues. The germline V gene has CDR1 SGHDT and CDR2 YYEEEE. As DNA, the CDR3 is TGTGCCAGCAGCCTACGGACGACAGGGGGCGGGGATCAGCCCCAGCATTTT. This codes for CASSLRTTGGGDQPQHF.

This sequence joins TRBV19 and TRBJ1-2, with 9 bases identical to TRBD1. The CDR3 length is 13 residues. Germline assignment: CDR1 LNHDA and CDR2 SQIVND (reference sequence). Trimming cost V 7 bases and J 4 bases; bases outside gene matches: 4. CDR3 bases: TGTGCCAGTAAAGTGACAGGGGGCTATGGCTACACCTTC. It is translated as CASKVTGGYGYTF.

J is TRBJ2-3 and V is TRBV6-4, with D perhaps given as TRBD1 or TRBD2 (5 bases each). There are 16 residues in the CDR3. Germline lookup yields CDR1 MRHNA and CDR2 SNTAGT. V dropped 0 bases and J dropped 1 base, with 11 bases sitting between them. The CDR3 DNA reads as TGTGCCAGCAGTGACTCTCGGGGACCCGGCACAGATACGCAGTATTTT. Its translation is CASSDSRGPGTDTQYF.

The gene calls are TRBV5-6 and TRBJ1-2; 10 bases align to TRBD1. The CDR3 spans 16 residues. The V gene end was trimmed by 0 bases and the J gene end by 6 bases; junction bases not matched to a gene: 8. From germline, CDR1 is SGHDT and CDR2 YYEEEE. The CDR3 sequence: CASSLVRDRGLHGYTF. DNA for the CDR3: TGTGCCAGCAGCTTGGTCAGGGACAGGGGATTGCATGGCTACACCTTC. Variable domain in full (rest from reference TRBV5-6 and TRBJ1-2): DAGVTQSPTHLIKTRGQQVTLRCSPKSGHDTVSWYQQALGQGPQFIFQYYEEEERQRGNFPDRFSGHQFPNYSSELNVNALLLGDSALYLCASSLVRDRGLHGYTFGSGTRLTVV.

The rearrangement links TRBV28 to TRBJ2-7; 9 bases agree with TRBD2. CDR1 and CDR2 from the germline V gene are MDHEN and SYDVKM. V was pared by 5 bases and J by 3 bases, with 20 bases of the junction left unmatched. The CDR3 contains 19 residues. CDR3 residues: CASSPPQFLASGIFYEQYF. The CDR3 DNA follows: TGTGCCAGCAGTCCCCCCCAATTTTTGGCTAGCGGGATCTTCTACGAGCAGTACTTC.

The chain employs TRBV14 and TRBJ2-7, with unresolved D. Trimming shortened V by 0 bases and J by 4 bases, and 7 bases separated the two germline ends. This CDR3 has 13 amino acids. Germline CDR1 reads SGHDN; CDR2 reads FVKESK. CDR3 amino acids: CASSQDLRYEQYF. CDR3 DNA sequence: TGTGCCAGCAGCCAAGACCTGAGGTACGAGCAGTACTTC.

CDR3 residues: CATTAGGPRNEQFF. The CDR3 bases are TGTGCCACCACCGCGGGAGGGCCACGCAATGAGCAGTTCTTC. This rearrangement joins TRBV15 to TRBJ2-1; 9 bases line up with TRBD2. The junction had 7 bases not matched to a gene; V was cut back by 7 bases and J by 6 bases. The CDR3 totals 14 residues. From germline, CDR1 is LNHNV and CDR2 YYDKDF (reference sequence).

The V gene is TRBV19, the J gene TRBJ1-4, with D perhaps TRBD1 (5 bases). The V and J ends lost 2 bases and 3 bases respectively, with 19 bases between them. The CDR3 has 18 residues. Germline V gene data show CDR1 as LNHDA and CDR2 as SQIVND (reference sequence). The CDR3 region has the DNA TGTGCCAGTAGTATAAATGTTGGATACAGGCTCTCTAATGAAAAACTGTTTTTT. This codes for CASSINVGYRLSNEKLFF.